The next 24 T cell receptor beta chains were all read from a single sample in a study of T cells in Graves' hyperthyroidism and ophthalmopathy. Amplification of TCR beta CDR3 regions was performed using RNA transcripts as template. First-round RT-PCR with HTBI primers amplified the TCR CDR3 region. TCRdb independently ran MiXCR on the multiplex PCR reads; one entry per CDR3 protein. The profile shows approximately 330,000 distinct CDR3 sequences, around a sixth of them singletons. The material sequenced was blood. Source of these receptors: a woman in her fifties or sixties with Graves' hyperthyroidism.

This clonotype has a count of ten or more. V usage is TRBV11-2 and J usage is TRBJ2-3; 7 nucleotides line up with TRBD2. The J segment lost 0 bases and the V segment lost 7 bases, leaving 10 bases of the junction unmatched. Germline-derived CDR1 and CDR2 are SGHAT and FQNNGV. The length of the CDR3 is 16 residues. The CDR3 DNA reads TGTGCCAGCACCCTTGGGGCTAGCGGTAGCACAGATACGCAGTATTTT. Translated: CASTLGASGSTDTQYF.

The gene calls are TRBV29-1 and TRBJ2-5, with 8 bases matching TRBD1. J lost 5 bases, V lost 7 bases, and 9 bases had no gene match. The CDR3 length is 13 residues. The germline gives CDR1 SQVTM, CDR2 ANQGSEA. The CDR3 DNA is TGCAGCGGCCAGGGGGCTAGTTTTGAGACCCAGTACTTC. Encoded protein: CSGQGASFETQYF.

The chain has TRBV5-1 and TRBJ1-4; the D gene is possibly TRBD1 (5 bases). Trimming pared 0 bases from V and 3 bases from J, leaving 9 bases between. The germline gives CDR1 SGHRS, CDR2 YFSETQ. The CDR3 has 15 amino acids. CDR3 nucleotide sequence: TGCGCCAGCAGCTTGGCAGGGACGTCTAATGAAAAACTGTTTTTT. Protein: CASSLAGTSNEKLFF. Drawing the rest from reference TRBV5-1 and TRBJ1-4, the complete variable domain is KAGVTQTPRYLIKTRGQQVTLSCSPISGHRSVSWYQQTPGQGLQFLFEYFSETQRNKGNFPGRFSGRQFSNSRSEMNVSTLELGDSALYLCASSLAGTSNEKLFFGSGTQLSVL.

This clonotype was observed a few times. The V gene is TRBV27, the J gene TRBJ2-5; the match to TRBD2 covers 8 bases. Germline V gives CDR1 MNHEY, CDR2 SMNVEV (reference sequence). J lost 5 bases, V lost 0 bases, and 8 bases had no gene match. The CDR3 length is 16 residues. The CDR3: CASSLSRVSGSETQYF. The CDR3 DNA is TGTGCCAGCAGTTTATCTCGTGTGAGCGGGAGCGAGACCCAGTACTTC.

This chain links TRBV28 with TRBJ1-4, with 7 bases that match TRBD1. J lost 4 bases, V lost 4 bases, and 6 bases had no gene match. Germline assignment: CDR1 MDHEN and CDR2 SYDVKM. This CDR3 has 15 amino acids. The chain's CDR3 is CASSSADRINEKLFF. As DNA, the CDR3 is TGTGCCAGCAGTTCCGCGGACAGGATTAATGAAAAACTGTTTTTT.

The chain employs TRBV24-1 and TRBJ2-2; 14 bases agree with TRBD2. In germline, CDR1 is KGHDR, CDR2 SFDVKD. V dropped 3 bases and J dropped 7; count of bases not matched to a gene: 6. This CDR3 contains 17 residues. CDR3 sequence: CATSDPGLAGVSGELFF. DNA of the CDR3: TGTGCCACCAGTGATCCGGGACTAGCGGGAGTTAGCGGGGAGCTGTTTTTT.

This clonotype was seen only a few times. V and J are TRBV12-5 and TRBJ2-5; TRBD2 is a possible D gene (5 bases). Trimming cost V 7 bases and J 0 bases, with 9 bases left between them. Germline V gene sequence: CDR1 LGHNT, CDR2 FRNRAP. This CDR3 comprises 13 residues. CDR3 in DNA: TGTGCTAGTGCATCAGCGGACCAAGAGACCCAGTACTTC. Translated, it gives CASASADQETQYF.

This chain connects TRBV11-3 to TRBJ2-1; the match to TRBD1 covers 8 bases. This CDR3 has 16 residues. With V trimmed by 1 base and J by 9 bases, 11 bases remained unmatched. Germline CDR1 reads SGHNT; CDR2 reads YENEEA. The CDR3 DNA reads as TGTGCCAGCAGCTTAGCAGGGGGCTTAACTTATAGTGAGCAGTTCTTC. Protein product: CASSLAGGLTYSEQFF.

At least ten counts were recorded for this clonotype. The CDR3 is CASSTGQGGADTQYF. The CDR3 DNA reads as TGTGCCAGCAGTACCGGACAGGGAGGGGCAGATACGCAGTATTTT. The rearrangement uses TRBV27 and TRBJ2-3; D is perhaps TRBD1 (8 bases). Between the trimmed V and J ends, which lost 5 bases and 4 bases, there was a span of 16 bases. Germline V CDR1 and CDR2: MNHEY, SMNVEV (reference sequence). The CDR3 is made up of 15 amino acids.

This clonotype came up many times. The rearrangement joins TRBV2 to TRBJ2-1; 7 bases align to TRBD2. The V segment lost 2 bases and the J segment 9 bases; nucleotides outside the gene matches: 1. The germline V gene has CDR1 SNHLY and CDR2 FYNNEI. The CDR3 has 12 amino acids. CDR3 bases: TGTGCCAGCAGTGAATCGGGAGGTGAGCAGTTCTTC. Translating gives CASSESGGEQFF. Complete variable domain (other parts from reference TRBV2 and TRBJ2-1): EPEVTQTPSHQVTQMGQEVILRCVPISNHLYFYWYRQILGQKVEFLVSFYNNEISEKSEIFDDQFSVERPDGSNFTLKIRSTKLEDSAMYFCASSESGGEQFFGPGTRLTVL.

The V gene is TRBV5-1, the J gene TRBJ1-4; D call uncertain. The CDR3 is 14 residues long. Per the germline V gene, CDR1 is SGHRS and CDR2 is YFSETQ. Trimming stripped 5 bases from V and 0 bases from J, with 8 bases between. In DNA, the CDR3 is TGCGCCAGCAGACAACAAGCAACTAATGAAAAACTGTTTTTT. Residues: CASRQQATNEKLFF.

This chain links TRBV4-2 with TRBJ2-4; maybe TRBD2 (5 bases). This CDR3 contains 14 residues. Germline lookup yields CDR1 LGHNA and CDR2 YNFKEQ. Trimming shortened V by 1 base and J by 8 bases, and 12 bases separated the two germline ends. The CDR3 DNA reads as TGTGCCAGCAGCCAAGGAGGATCGGGGTACATTCAGTACTTC. Translating it yields CASSQGGSGYIQYF.

J is TRBJ2-7 and V is TRBV3-1; TRBD1 agrees at 8 bases. Looked up from germline, CDR1 is LGHDT and CDR2 is YNNKEL (reference sequence). V shed 1 base, J shed 5 bases, and the junction held 16 bases outside the gene matches. There are 18 residues in the CDR3. The CDR3 bases are TGTGCCAGCAGCCAAGGGGACAGGCAAACTTGGGAACCTAACGAGCAGTACTTC. It translates to CASSQGDRQTWEPNEQYF.

This clonotype was detected many times. The V gene is TRBV27, the J gene TRBJ2-3; D may match TRBD1 or TRBD2 (5 bases each). Germline assignment: CDR1 MNHEY and CDR2 SMNVEV (reference sequence). Trimming removed 5 bases from V and 2 bases from J, with 26 bases in between. There are 19 residues in the CDR3. The chain's CDR3 is CASSPRDGAIHSSTDTQYF. The CDR3 coding sequence is TGTGCCAGCAGTCCCCGGGACGGGGCTATCCATAGCTCCACAGATACGCAGTATTTT.

This chain uses TRBV6-1 with TRBJ2-3; D is undetermined. Germline values: CDR1 MNHNS, CDR2 SASEGT. Between the trimmed V and J ends, which lost 0 bases and 9 bases, there was a span of 10 bases. The CDR3 spans 13 residues. In nucleotides, the CDR3 is TGTGCCAGCAGTGAAGCGCCCCCTACCACGCAGTATTTT. Protein product: CASSEAPPTTQYF.

This clonotype was observed at least ten times. J is TRBJ2-1 and V is TRBV5-1; a possible D gene is TRBD1 (6 bases). The CDR3 runs to 14 residues. Germline lookup yields CDR1 SGHRS and CDR2 YFSETQ. V lost 4 bases and J lost 4, with 12 bases in between. DNA of the CDR3: TGCGCCAGCAGCGGAACCGGACAGTACAATGAGCAGTTCTTC. This sequence encodes CASSGTGQYNEQFF. The whole variable domain, filled in from reference TRBV5-1 and TRBJ2-1, reads KAGVTQTPRYLIKTRGQQVTLSCSPISGHRSVSWYQQTPGQGLQFLFEYFSETQRNKGNFPGRFSGRQFSNSRSEMNVSTLELGDSALYLCASSGTGQYNEQFFGPGTRLTVL.

V gene TRBV27 combines with J gene TRBJ1-4; no clear D. Germline V gene sequence: CDR1 MNHEY, CDR2 SMNVEV (reference sequence). V lost 0 bases and J lost 8, with 10 bases in between. This CDR3 has 14 residues. CDR3 loop: CASSLSLLGEKLFF. The CDR3 DNA reads as TGTGCCAGCAGTTTATCCCTATTGGGGGAAAAACTGTTTTTT.

The gene calls are TRBV19 and TRBJ2-7; D is ambiguous. Deletions cut 4 bases from V and 2 bases from J, with 12 bases between. This CDR3 is 14 amino acids long. Germline assignment: CDR1 LNHDA and CDR2 SQIVND (reference sequence). This CDR3 reads CASSTSDTTYEQYF. DNA of the CDR3: TGTGCCAGTAGTACCTCCGACACAACCTACGAGCAGTACTTC.

The chain combines TRBV29-1 with TRBJ1-2; D unclear. Trimming removed 1 base at V and 5 bases at J, with 11 bases between. Germline-derived CDR1 and CDR2 are SQVTM and ANQGSEA. The CDR3 totals 13 residues. This CDR3 is CSVEVADLYGYTF. In DNA form, the CDR3 reads TGCAGCGTTGAAGTTGCAGACTTATATGGCTACACCTTC.

This chain uses TRBV20-1 with TRBJ1-4; TRBD1 matches at 7 bases. The ends lost 8 bases at V and 4 bases at J; junction bases unmatched: 7. The CDR3 spans 13 residues. The germline V gene has CDR1 DFQATT and CDR2 SNEGSKA (reference sequence). As DNA, the CDR3 is TGCAGTCATTCGGACAGGATTAATGAAAAACTGTTTTTT. It codes for CSHSDRINEKLFF.

V usage is TRBV5-1 and J usage is TRBJ1-1; D is unresolved. CDR1 and CDR2 (germline): SGHRS, YFSETQ. V lost 1 base, J lost 1 base, and 8 bases lay in between. The CDR3 has 14 residues. In DNA form, the CDR3 reads TGCGCCAGCAGCTTGCAATCGGGGAACACTGAAGCTTTCTTT. It is translated as CASSLQSGNTEAFF.

The J gene is TRBJ1-2, the V gene TRBV10-3; the match to TRBD1 covers 8 bases. V shed 4 bases, J shed 6 bases, and the junction held 10 bases outside the gene matches. From germline, CDR1 is ENHRY and CDR2 SYGVKD. The CDR3 sequence is 15 residues long. The CDR3 protein is CAISASGGAGDGYTF. In DNA, the CDR3 is TGTGCCATCAGTGCTTCAGGGGGCGCAGGGGATGGCTACACCTTC.

The chain joins TRBV5-6 to TRBJ2-7, with 7 bases identical to TRBD1. Looked up from germline, CDR1 is SGHDT and CDR2 is YYEEEE. This CDR3 is 14 amino acids long. Trimming at V came to 5 bases and at J to 3 bases, leaving 8 bases not matched to a gene. The DNA of the CDR3 is TGTGCCAGCAGTCAGAAGGGGGCTTACTACGAGCAGTACTTC. Translated, it gives CASSQKGAYYEQYF.

This clonotype has a count of ten or more. The genes are TRBV12-3 or TRBV12-4 and TRBJ1-1; D gene ambiguous. CDR3 length: 10 amino acids. V was pared by 6 bases and J by 8 bases, with 7 bases between. The CDR3 reads CASRSAEAFF. The CDR3 bases are TGTGCCAGCAGATCAGCGGAAGCTTTCTTT.